Listed below are T cell receptor beta chains from one sample, sequenced in a study of blood T cell repertoires in COVID-19. Sequencing used immunoSEQ multiplex PCR; TCRdb keeps in-frame clones, though not all of them. This sample has approximately 200,000 clones, with more than 80% found just once. Material: PBMCs or T cells enriched from blood (not recorded which). These receptors all come from a man aged 25 to 40 who had recovered from COVID-19. Each CDR3 is given with its conserved first and last residue.

TRBV2	14	TRBJ2-5	CASKDSGRKETQYF
TRBV6-5	12	TRBJ2-1	CASSPRRGEQFF
TRBV14	18	TRBJ2-5	CASSQENYGWNLQETQYF
TRBV6-5	14	TRBJ2-7	CASSYRREAYEQYF
TRBV15	16	TRBJ1-1	CATSMDRSSMNTEAFF
TRBV18	18	TRBJ2-2	CASSPVEWRDGSPGELFF
TRBV25-1	17	TRBJ1-3	CASSSGTGGRPGNTIYF
TRBV7-8	15	TRBJ1-3	CASSPIRFSGNTIYF
TRBV6-2/TRBV6-3	14	TRBJ2-5	CASSYYSGRGTQYF
TRBV4-3	17	TRBJ2-3	CASSQGPRPTGADTQYF
TRBV15	16	TRBJ2-5	CATSTRRTGPQETQYF
TRBV5-5	16	TRBJ2-3	CASSTPGRGTSNTQYF
TRBV10-2	14	TRBJ2-1	CASSDRAIYNEQFF
TRBV11-3	17	TRBJ2-2	CASSISPSGANTGELFF
TRBV6-2/TRBV6-3	18	TRBJ1-2	CASSYFIGTGSYDYGYTF